This T cell receptor (beta chain) was found in a study of OX40 agonist ivuxolimab in advanced cancers. Study-level points and caveats: Low normalized T-cell clonal expansion also characterized some of the nonresponders. Among the lowest levels of clonal expansion were found in partial responders at 0.1-3.0 mg/kg.

A word on this clone: The antigen remains unidentified.

Sequenced by immunoSEQ multiplex PCR; TCRdb stores in-frame clones only, minus some. The sample contains about 30,000 clones, approximately 78% of which appear only once. Germline V gene lookup returns CDR1 ENHRY and CDR2 SYGVKD. The CDR3 loop spans 15 amino acids. The trim removed 5 bases at V and 5 bases at J, leaving 10 bases unmatched. Blood sampling was done at baseline, cycle 4 day 1, and cycle 7 day 1. The sequenced sample was CD4+ or CD8+ T cells sorted from blood, obtained in a trial of the OX40 agonist ivuxolimab. The J gene is TRBJ2-7, the V gene TRBV10-3; 9 bases are a match to TRBD1. The TCR sequence derives from an adult with an advanced solid tumor such as melanoma, head and neck, liver or kidney cancer. CDR3: CAISYRDREYHEQYF. CDR3 in DNA: TGTGCCATCAGTTACCGGGACAGGGAATACCACGAGCAGTACTTC.